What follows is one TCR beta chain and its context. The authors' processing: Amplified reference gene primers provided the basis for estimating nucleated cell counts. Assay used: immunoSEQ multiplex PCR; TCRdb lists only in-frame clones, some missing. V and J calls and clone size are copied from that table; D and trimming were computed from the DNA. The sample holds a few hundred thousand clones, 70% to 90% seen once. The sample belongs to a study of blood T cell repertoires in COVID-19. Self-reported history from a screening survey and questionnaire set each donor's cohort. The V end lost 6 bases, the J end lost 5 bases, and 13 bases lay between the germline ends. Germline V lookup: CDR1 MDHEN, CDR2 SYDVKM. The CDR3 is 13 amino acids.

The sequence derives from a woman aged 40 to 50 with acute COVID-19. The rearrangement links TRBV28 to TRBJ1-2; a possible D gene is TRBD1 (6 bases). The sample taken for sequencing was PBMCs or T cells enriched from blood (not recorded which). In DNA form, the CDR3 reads TGTGCCAGCAGGTCGATCAGGGGTTATGGCTACACCTTC. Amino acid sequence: CASRSIRGYGYTF.